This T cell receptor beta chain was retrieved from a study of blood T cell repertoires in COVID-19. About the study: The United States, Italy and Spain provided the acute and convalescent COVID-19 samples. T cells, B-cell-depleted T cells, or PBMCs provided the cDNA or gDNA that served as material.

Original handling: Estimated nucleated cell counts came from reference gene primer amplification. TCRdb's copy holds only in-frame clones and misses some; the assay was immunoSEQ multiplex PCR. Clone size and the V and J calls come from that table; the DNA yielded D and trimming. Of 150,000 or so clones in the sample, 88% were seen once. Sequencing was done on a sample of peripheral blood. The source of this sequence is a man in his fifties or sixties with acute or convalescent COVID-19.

CDR3 DNA: TGTGCCAGCAGTTTTAATACTTTCTATGGCTACACCTTC. It codes for CASSFNTFYGYTF. J is TRBJ1-2 and V is TRBV12-3 or TRBV12-4; D uncertain. V was shortened by 3 bases and J by 4 bases, with 9 bases between the two germline ends. This CDR3 spans 13 amino acids.